This is a list of T cell receptor beta chains from one sample in a study of T-cell reconstitution after alpha-beta-depleted transplantation in children. TCRdb used MiXCR to reprocess the PCR reads, holding one entry per CDR3 protein. The sample consists of 500,000 or so distinct CDR3 sequences, roughly an eighth of them appearing once. The sample in question was PBMCs, mostly from graft donor cells, obtained 180 days after TCRalphabeta/CD19-depleted stem cell transplant. The source of these receptors is a female patient aged 2-10 years who had a stem cell transplant for aplastic anemia, so the T cells may come from the graft donor. CDR3s include the opening cysteine and the closing phenylalanine or tryptophan. The D gene is left open where the match is weak. Some rows have no size entry. The others give once, few or many, or a class for an expanded clone.

many	TRBD1	TRBV5-1	TRBJ2-1	TGCGCCAGCAGCCTCCAGGGACAGGGTAGGAATGAGCAGTTCTTC	CASSLQGQGRNEQFF
few	-	TRBV20-1	TRBJ1-2	TGCAGTGCTAGAGTGGGGTGGGGCTACACCTTC	CSARVGWGYTF
-	-	TRBV9	TRBJ1-1	TGTGCCAGCAGCGTACCCCCTGTTACGAACACTGAAGCTTTCTTT	CASSVPPVTNTEAFF
few	TRBD2	TRBV20-1	TRBJ2-3	TGCAGTGCCAGCGACCCTCCGGGACTAGCGGGAGGGAGGGATACGCAGTATTTT	CSASDPPGLAGGRDTQYF
few	TRBD1	TRBV29-1	TRBJ2-2	TGCAGCGTTGAAGATGGCCGGACAGGGCCTGTCGGGGAGCTGTTTTTT	CSVEDGRTGPVGELFF
few	-	TRBV7-2	TRBJ2-3	TGTGCCAGCGGGTCTAGCTTGGCAGATACGCAGTATTTT	CASGSSLADTQYF
many	-	TRBV9	TRBJ1-2	TGTGCCAGCAGCGTAGGTAACTATGGCTACACCTTC	CASSVGNYGYTF
-	TRBD1	TRBV25-1	TRBJ1-2	TGTGCCAGCAGTGGCCGTGACAGGGGCTGGTATGGCTACACCTTC	CASSGRDRGWYGYTF
few	TRBD1	TRBV19	TRBJ1-1	TGTGCCAGTAGTAAGATAAGGGACAGGGGGAACACTGAAGCTTTCTTT	CASSKIRDRGNTEAFF
many	-	TRBV5-1	TRBJ2-2	TGCGCCAGCAGATACGTCGCGAACACCGGGGAGCTGTTTTTT	CASRYVANTGELFF
-	-	TRBV7-2	TRBJ1-3	TGTGCCAGCAGCTTAGTGGGGGGCCCTGGAAACACCATATATTTT	CASSLVGGPGNTIYF
-	-	TRBV12-3/TRBV12-4	TRBJ2-7	TGTGCCAGCAGCCCGCTGACAGTTTACGAGCAGTACTTC	CASSPLTVYEQYF
-	TRBD2	TRBV24-1	TRBJ2-1	TGTGCCACCAGTGACCCCCCGGGGCGGGAGTCGTACAATGAGCAGTTCTTC	CATSDPPGRESYNEQFF
-	-	TRBV20-1	TRBJ1-2	TGCAGTGCTAGACAGGGATACGGCTATGGCTACACCTTC	CSARQGYGYGYTF
-	TRBD2	TRBV19	TRBJ2-1	TGTGCCAGTAGTATACTCCTACTAGCGGGATATTACAATGAGCAGTTCTTC	CASSILLLAGYYNEQFF
-	-	TRBV20-1	TRBJ1-4	TGCAGTGCCCAAGAGGGGGGAGTATATGAAAAACTGTTTTTT	CSAQEGGVYEKLFF
few	TRBD2	TRBV5-1	TRBJ2-5	TGCGCCAGCAGCCGGGAGGCGTGGCAGACCCAGTACTTC	CASSREAWQTQYF